This T cell receptor beta chain was retrieved from a study of cytomegalovirus exposure and HLA in healthy donors. The overall study: Earlier work reported 110 million or so unique TCR beta sequences from 150 million to 200 million T cells.

The CDR3 spans 14 residues. The V gene lost 6 bases and the J gene lost 2 bases, with 16 bases spanning the gap. Germline values: CDR1 SQVTM, CDR2 ANQGSEA. PCR used 60 Vbeta primers and 13 Jbeta primers. Data came from immunoSEQ multiplex PCR; TCRdb stores just in-frame clones and leaves some out. The profile covers around 130,000 clones, with 74% appearing a single time and 6.6% taken by the ten largest. The chain is built from TRBV29-1 and TRBJ1-2; a weak D match, TRBD1 (6 bases). Input material: PBMCs. The source is a man aged 40-50 years in good health and CMV-seropositive. The CDR3 DNA reads as TGCAGCGTGGATAGGCCAGGGGCAAACTATGGCTACACCTTC. As protein: CSVDRPGANYGYTF.